This T cell receptor beta chain stems from a study of blood T cells in healthy people across ages. It was with a sample-barcoded 5' primer and a J-beta primer mix that a second PCR of about 7 to 12 cycles was run. TCRdb processed the 5' RACE reads anew with MiXCR; each CDR3 protein has one entry. The repertoire has about 640,000 distinct CDR3 sequences, 58% of them found once; the top ten carry 35% to 40%. This clonotype was detected only a few times. This receptor was taken from a man in his sixties in good health. Sequencing was performed on blood.

The chain's CDR3 is CASSEQSSYNSPLHF. In DNA form, the CDR3 reads TGTGCCAGCAGTGAGCAGAGCTCCTATAATTCACCCCTCCACTTT. The genes are TRBV2 and TRBJ1-6, with D hard to call. The CDR3 sequence is 15 residues long. The germline CDR1 and CDR2 sequences are SNHLY and FYNNEI. The V and J ends lost 3 bases and 0 bases respectively, with 6 bases between them.